This TCR beta chain was captured in a study of T cells in Graves' hyperthyroidism and ophthalmopathy. This CDR3 is built from 13 residues. Per germline, CDR1 KGHSH and CDR2 LQKENI. Trimming removed 0 bases from V and 5 bases from J, with 8 bases in between. This clonotype was observed a few times. Amplification yielded TCR beta CDR3 regions, with RNA transcripts as the source. Carried out on the TCR CDR3, a first-round RT-PCR used the HTBI primer set. Via MiXCR, TCRdb re-called the multiplex PCR reads, giving one row per CDR3 protein. The sample yields approximately 610,000 distinct CDR3 sequences, roughly 14% seen once.

The chain links TRBV18 to TRBJ2-7; TRBD1 or TRBD2 may be the D gene (5 bases each). This clonotype was obtained from a woman aged 40 to 50 with Graves' ophthalmopathy. Source material: blood. CDR3 nucleotide sequence: TGTGCCAGCTCACCACCCGAGGGGCACGAGCAGTACTTC. This sequence encodes CASSPPEGHEQYF.